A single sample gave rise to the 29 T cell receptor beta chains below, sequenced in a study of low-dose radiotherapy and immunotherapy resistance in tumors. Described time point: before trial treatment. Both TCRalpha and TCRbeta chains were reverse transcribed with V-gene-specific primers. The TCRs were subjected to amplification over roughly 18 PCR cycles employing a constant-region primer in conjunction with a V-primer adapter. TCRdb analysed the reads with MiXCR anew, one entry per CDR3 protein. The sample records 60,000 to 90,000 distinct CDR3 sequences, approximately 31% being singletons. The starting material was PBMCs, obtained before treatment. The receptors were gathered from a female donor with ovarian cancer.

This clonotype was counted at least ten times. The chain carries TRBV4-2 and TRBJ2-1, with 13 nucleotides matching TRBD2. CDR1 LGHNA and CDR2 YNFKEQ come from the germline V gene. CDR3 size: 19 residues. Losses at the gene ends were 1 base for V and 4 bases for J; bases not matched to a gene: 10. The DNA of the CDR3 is TGTGCCAGCAGCCAAGCTGTGACTAGCGGGAGGAGTACGTACAATGAGCAGTTCTTC. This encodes CASSQAVTSGRSTYNEQFF.

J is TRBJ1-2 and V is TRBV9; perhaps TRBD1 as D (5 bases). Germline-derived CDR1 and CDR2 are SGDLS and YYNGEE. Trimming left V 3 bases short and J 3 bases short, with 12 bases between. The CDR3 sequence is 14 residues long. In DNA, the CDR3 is TGTGCCAGCAGCGGTCCGGGGCCTCACTATGGCTACACCTTC. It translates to CASSGPGPHYGYTF.

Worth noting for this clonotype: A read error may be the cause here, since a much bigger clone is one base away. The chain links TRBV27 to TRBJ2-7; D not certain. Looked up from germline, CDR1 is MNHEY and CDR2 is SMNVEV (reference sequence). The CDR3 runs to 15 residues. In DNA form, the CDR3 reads TGTGCCTGCAGTCCCTCGGACGGAGAGCTCTACGAGCAGTACTTC. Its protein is CACSPSDGELYEQYF.

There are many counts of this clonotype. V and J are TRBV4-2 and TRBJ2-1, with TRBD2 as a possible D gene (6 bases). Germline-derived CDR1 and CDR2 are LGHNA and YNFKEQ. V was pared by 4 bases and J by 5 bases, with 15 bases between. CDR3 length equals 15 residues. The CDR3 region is CASSLQVGGHNEQFF. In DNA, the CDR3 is TGTGCCAGCAGCCTCCAGGTTGGAGGGCACAATGAGCAGTTCTTC.

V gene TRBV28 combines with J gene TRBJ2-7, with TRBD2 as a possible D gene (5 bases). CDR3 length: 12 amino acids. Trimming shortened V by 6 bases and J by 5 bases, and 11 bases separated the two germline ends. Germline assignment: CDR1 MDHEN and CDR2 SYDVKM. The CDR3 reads CASRALGNEQYF. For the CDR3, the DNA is TGTGCCAGCAGGGCACTCGGGAACGAGCAGTACTTC. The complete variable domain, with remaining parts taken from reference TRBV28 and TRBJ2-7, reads DVKVTQSSRYLVKRTGEKVFLECVQDMDHENMFWYRQDPGLGLRLIYFSYDVKMKEKGDIPEGYSVSREKKERFSLILESASTNQTSMYLCASRALGNEQYFGPGTRLTVT.

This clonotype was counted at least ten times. CDR3 amino acids: CAISESGRGYEQYF. CDR3 nucleotide sequence: TGTGCCATCAGTGAGTCTGGACGGGGCTACGAGCAGTACTTC. The rearrangement joins TRBV10-3 to TRBJ2-7, with a tentative D call TRBD2 (5 bases). The V gene's germline CDR1 is ENHRY and CDR2 SYGVKD. V lost 0 bases, J lost 3 bases, and 9 bases lay in between. The CDR3 totals 14 residues.

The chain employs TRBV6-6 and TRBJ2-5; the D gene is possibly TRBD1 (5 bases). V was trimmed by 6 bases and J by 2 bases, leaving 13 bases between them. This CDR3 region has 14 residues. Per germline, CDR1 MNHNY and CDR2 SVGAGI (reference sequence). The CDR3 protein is CASSQSTVQETQYF. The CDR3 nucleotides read TGTGCCAGCAGCCAATCGACAGTTCAAGAGACCCAGTACTTC.

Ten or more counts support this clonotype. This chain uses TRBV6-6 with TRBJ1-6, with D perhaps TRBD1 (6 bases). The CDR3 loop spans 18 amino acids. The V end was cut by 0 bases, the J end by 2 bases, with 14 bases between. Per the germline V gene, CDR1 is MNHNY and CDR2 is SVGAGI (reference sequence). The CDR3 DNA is TGTGCCAGCAGTTACTCAATCGAGAGGGGGACCTATAATTCACCCCTCCACTTT. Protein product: CASSYSIERGTYNSPLHF.

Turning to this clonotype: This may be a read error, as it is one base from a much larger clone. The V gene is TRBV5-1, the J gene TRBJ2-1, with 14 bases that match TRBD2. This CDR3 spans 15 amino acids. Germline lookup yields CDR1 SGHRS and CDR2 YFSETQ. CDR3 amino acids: CASSPGLAGANEQIF. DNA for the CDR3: TGCGCCAGCAGCCCGGGACTAGCGGGAGCAAATGAGCAGATCTTC.

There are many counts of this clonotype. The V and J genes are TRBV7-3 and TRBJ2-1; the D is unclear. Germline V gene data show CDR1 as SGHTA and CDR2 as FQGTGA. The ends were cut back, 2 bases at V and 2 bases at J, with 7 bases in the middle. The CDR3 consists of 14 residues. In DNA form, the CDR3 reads TGTGCCAGCAGCTTAGCAGCTACCTACAATGAGCAGTTCTTC. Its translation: CASSLAATYNEQFF.

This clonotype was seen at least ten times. The CDR3 loop reads CSVDKGRAQYF. The CDR3, as DNA: TGCAGCGTTGATAAGGGCAGGGCCCAGTACTTC. The genes are TRBV29-1 and TRBJ2-5; the D gene is possibly TRBD1 (5 bases). CDR3 size: 11 residues. V was trimmed by 3 bases and J by 9 bases, leaving 11 bases between them. CDR1 is SQVTM and CDR2 is ANQGSEA in the germline V gene.

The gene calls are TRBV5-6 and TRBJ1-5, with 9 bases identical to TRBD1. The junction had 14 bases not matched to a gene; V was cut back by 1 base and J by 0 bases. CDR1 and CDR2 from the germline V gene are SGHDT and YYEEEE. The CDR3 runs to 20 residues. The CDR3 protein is CASSLSSGQGRRGSNQPQHF. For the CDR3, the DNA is TGTGCCAGCAGCTTGTCATCGGGACAGGGTAGAAGAGGTAGCAATCAGCCCCAGCATTTT.

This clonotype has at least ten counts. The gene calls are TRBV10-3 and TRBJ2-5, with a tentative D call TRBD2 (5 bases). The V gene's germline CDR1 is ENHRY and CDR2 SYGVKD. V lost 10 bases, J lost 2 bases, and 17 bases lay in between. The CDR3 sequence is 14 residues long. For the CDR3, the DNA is TGTGCCACCGGTTTCGGCGGGCTACAAGAGACCCAGTACTTC. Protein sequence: CATGFGGLQETQYF.

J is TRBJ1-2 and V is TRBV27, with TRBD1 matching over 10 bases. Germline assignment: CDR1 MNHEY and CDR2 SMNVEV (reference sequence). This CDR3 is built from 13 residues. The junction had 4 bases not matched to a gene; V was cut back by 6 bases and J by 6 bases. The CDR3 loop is CASSRQGADGYTF. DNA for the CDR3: TGTGCCAGCAGCCGACAGGGGGCCGATGGCTACACCTTC.

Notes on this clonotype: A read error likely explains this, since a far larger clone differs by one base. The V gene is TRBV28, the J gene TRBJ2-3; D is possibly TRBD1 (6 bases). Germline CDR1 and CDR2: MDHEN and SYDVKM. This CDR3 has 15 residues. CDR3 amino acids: CASSRLGGASDTEYF. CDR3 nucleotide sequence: TGTGCCAGCAGCCGTTTAGGGGGTGCATCGGATACGGAGTATTTT.

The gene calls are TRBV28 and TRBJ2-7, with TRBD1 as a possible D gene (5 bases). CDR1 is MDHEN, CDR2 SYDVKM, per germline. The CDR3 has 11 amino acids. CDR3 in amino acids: CAAQGNYEQYF. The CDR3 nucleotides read TGTGCTGCCCAGGGAAACTACGAGCAGTACTTC.

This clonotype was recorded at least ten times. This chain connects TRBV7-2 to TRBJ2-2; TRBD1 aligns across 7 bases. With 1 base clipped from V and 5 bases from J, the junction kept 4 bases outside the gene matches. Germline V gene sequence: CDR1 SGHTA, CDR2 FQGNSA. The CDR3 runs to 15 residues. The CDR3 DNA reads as TGTGCCAGCAGCTTAGGACAGGGTGGAACCGGGGAGCTGTTTTTT. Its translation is CASSLGQGGTGELFF.

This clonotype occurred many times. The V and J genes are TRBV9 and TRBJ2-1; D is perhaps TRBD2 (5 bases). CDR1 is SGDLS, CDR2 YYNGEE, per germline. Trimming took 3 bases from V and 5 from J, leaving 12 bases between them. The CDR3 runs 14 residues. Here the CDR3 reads CASSAPGLHNEQFF. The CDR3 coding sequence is TGTGCCAGCAGCGCCCCTGGACTCCACAATGAGCAGTTCTTC.

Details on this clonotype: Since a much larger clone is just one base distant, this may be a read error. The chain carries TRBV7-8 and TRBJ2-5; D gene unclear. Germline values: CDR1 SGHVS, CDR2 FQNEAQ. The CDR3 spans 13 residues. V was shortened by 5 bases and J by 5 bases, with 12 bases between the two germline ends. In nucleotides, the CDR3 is TGTGCCAGCAGCATAGTTTCTGGGGAGACCCAGTACTTC. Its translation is CASSIVSGETQYF.

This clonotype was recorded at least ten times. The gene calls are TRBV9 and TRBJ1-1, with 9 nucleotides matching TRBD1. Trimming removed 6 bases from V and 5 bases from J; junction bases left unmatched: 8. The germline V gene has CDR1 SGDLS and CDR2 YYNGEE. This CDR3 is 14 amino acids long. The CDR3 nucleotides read TGTGCCAGCAATCGGGACAGGGAAAATACTGAAGCTTTCTTT. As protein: CASNRDRENTEAFF.

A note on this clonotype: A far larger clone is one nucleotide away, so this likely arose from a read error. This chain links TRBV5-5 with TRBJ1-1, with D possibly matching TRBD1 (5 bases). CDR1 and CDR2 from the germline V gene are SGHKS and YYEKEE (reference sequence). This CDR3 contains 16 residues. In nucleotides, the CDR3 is TGTGCCAGCAGCTTGGTTGTGGGGCCCACGAACACTGAAGCTTACTTT. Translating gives CASSLVVGPTNTEAYF.

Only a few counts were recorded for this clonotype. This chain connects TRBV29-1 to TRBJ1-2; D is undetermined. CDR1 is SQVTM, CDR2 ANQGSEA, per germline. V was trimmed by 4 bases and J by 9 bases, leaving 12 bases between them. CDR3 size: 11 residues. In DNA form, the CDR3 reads TGCAGCGTTGGAACGGGTTCACGCTACACCTTC. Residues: CSVGTGSRYTF.

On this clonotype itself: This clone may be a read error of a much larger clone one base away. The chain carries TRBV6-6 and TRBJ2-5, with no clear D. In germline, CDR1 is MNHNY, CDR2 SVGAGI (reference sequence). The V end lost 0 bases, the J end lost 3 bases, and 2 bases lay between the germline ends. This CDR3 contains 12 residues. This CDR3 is CASSYSEETQYF. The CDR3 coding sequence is TGTGCCAGCAGTTACTCTGAAGAGACCCAGTACTTC.

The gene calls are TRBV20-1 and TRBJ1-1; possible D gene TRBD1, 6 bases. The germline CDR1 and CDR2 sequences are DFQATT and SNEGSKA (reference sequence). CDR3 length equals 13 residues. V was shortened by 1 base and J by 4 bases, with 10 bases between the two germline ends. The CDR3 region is CSARASRGTEAFF. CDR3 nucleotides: TGCAGTGCTAGAGCCTCCAGGGGCACTGAAGCTTTCTTT.

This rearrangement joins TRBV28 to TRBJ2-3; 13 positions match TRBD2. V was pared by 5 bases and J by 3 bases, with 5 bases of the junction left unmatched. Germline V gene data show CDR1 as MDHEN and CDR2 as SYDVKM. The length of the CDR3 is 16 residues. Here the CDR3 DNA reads TGTGCCAGCAGTATCGGGACTAGCGGGAAAACAGATACGCAGTATTTT. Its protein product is CASSIGTSGKTDTQYF.

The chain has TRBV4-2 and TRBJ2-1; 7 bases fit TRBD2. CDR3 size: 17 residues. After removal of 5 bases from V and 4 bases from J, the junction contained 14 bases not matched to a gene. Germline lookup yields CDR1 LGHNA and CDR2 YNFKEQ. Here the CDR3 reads CASSGRLAAAAYNEQFF. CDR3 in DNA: TGTGCCAGCAGCGGGCGACTAGCAGCCGCAGCGTACAATGAGCAGTTCTTC.

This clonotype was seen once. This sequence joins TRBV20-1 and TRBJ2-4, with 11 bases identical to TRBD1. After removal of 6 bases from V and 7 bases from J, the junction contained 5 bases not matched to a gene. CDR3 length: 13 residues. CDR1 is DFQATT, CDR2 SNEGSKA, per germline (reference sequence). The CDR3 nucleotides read TGCAGTGCCCAGGGACAGGGGGGGAACATTCAGTACTTC. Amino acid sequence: CSAQGQGGNIQYF.

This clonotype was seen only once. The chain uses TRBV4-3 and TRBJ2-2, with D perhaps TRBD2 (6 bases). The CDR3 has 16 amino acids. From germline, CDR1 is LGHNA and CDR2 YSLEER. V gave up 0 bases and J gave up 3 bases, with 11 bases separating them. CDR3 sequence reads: CASSQDVGDYTGELFF. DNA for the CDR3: TGCGCCAGCAGCCAAGACGTAGGGGACTACACCGGGGAGCTGTTTTTT.

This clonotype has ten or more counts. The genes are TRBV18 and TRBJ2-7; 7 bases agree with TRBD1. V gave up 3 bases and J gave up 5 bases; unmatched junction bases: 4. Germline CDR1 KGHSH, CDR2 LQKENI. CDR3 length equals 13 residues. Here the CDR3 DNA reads TGTGCCAGCTCACCGAGACAGGGTAACGAGCAGTACTTC. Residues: CASSPRQGNEQYF.